One T cell receptor (beta chain) is described in this entry. Trimming stripped 4 bases from V and 4 bases from J, with 11 bases between. This CDR3 is built from 14 residues. The germline V gene has CDR1 MGHRA and CDR2 YSYEKL. Sequencing used immunoSEQ multiplex PCR; TCRdb keeps in-frame clones, though not all of them. The table records 100,000 to 150,000 clones, roughly 90% of them present only once. The data originate from a study of control samples from healthy donors and cancer patients. The J gene is TRBJ1-5, the V gene TRBV4-1; perhaps TRBD1 as D (5 bases). This sequence originates from a man between 50 and 59 years old in good health. Sequencing was performed on blood. The CDR3 bases are TGCGCCAGCAGCCTCGGGACGGGAAATCAGCCCCAGCATTTT. Translation: CASSLGTGNQPQHF.